Sequencing of this TCR beta chain was carried out in a study of T cell repertoires in cytomegalovirus infection. This clonotype has just a few counts. Its target is not known. CDR3 length: 14 residues. J was trimmed by 2 bases and V by 5 bases; bases with no gene match: 4. Germline assignment: CDR1 SEHNR and CDR2 FQNEAQ (reference sequence). TCRdb recomputed calls from the reads with MiXCR, one row per CDR3 protein. This sample carries fewer than 1,000,000 distinct CDR3 sequences, less than 40% of them seen once, and the ten largest clones take 11% to 15%. Sequences were derived from cultured CD8+ T cells from PBMCs, sampled from culture after CMV antigen stimulation. The chain combines TRBV7-9 with TRBJ2-5, with TRBD1 matching over 8 bases. This sequence was found in a human donor in good health (CMV status not recorded). Some clones in this sample may be carry-over from other donors' samples. CDR3 nucleotide sequence: TGTGCCAGCAGCCTACAGGGGGGTCAAGAGACCCAGTACTTC. This gives the protein CASSLQGGQETQYF.